Shown below are 15 T cell receptor beta chains from a single sample sequenced in a study of OX40 agonist ivuxolimab in advanced cancers. Only in-frame clones appear in the TCRdb table, and some are missing; sequencing was by immunoSEQ multiplex PCR. This table holds fewer than 70,000 clones, around 90% found once. Material: CD4+ or CD8+ T cells sorted from blood, obtained in a trial of the OX40 agonist ivuxolimab. The receptor source for this set is an adult with an advanced solid tumor such as melanoma, head and neck, liver or kidney cancer.

V usage is TRBV6-6 and J usage is TRBJ2-7, with D perhaps matching TRBD1 (6 bases). Deletions cut 6 bases from V and 6 bases from J, with 12 bases between. This CDR3 has 12 residues. The germline CDR1 and CDR2 sequences are MNHNY and SVGAGI (reference sequence). The CDR3 loop reads CASSPRGSEQYF. CDR3 nucleotides: TGTGCCAGCAGCCCGAGGGGGAGCGAGCAGTACTTC.

The sample holds one count of this clone. The CDR3 DNA sequence: TGCGCCACGACCCCGGGTGTTGGCTCAGATACGCAGTATTTT. Its protein is CATTPGVGSDTQYF. The chain couples TRBV10-1 to TRBJ2-3; D is unresolved. Looked up from germline, CDR1 is WNHNN and CDR2 is SYGVQD (reference sequence). Trimming removed 10 bases at V and 4 bases at J, with 18 bases between. The CDR3 sequence is 14 residues long.

The chain couples TRBV7-2 to TRBJ2-5; 10 bases are shared with TRBD2. V trimming: 6 bases; J trimming: 5 bases; junction bases outside the gene matches: 9. The CDR3 totals 15 residues. Germline V gives CDR1 SGHTA, CDR2 FQGNSA. CDR3 nucleotide sequence: TGTGCCAGCAGACCCTCAGCGGGGGGGCTGGAGACCCAGTACTTC. Amino acid sequence: CASRPSAGGLETQYF.

The rearrangement joins TRBV28 to TRBJ2-3, with a weak D call TRBD2 (6 bases). The CDR3 has 16 residues. Germline CDR1 is MDHEN and CDR2 is SYDVKM. V was cut by 5 bases and J by 4 bases, with 19 bases left in between. In DNA, the CDR3 is TGTGCCAGCAGTCCCGACAAGGGGAGGCTGGCAGATACGCAGTATTTT. Residues: CASSPDKGRLADTQYF.

V usage is TRBV15 and J usage is TRBJ2-7; 7 bases align to TRBD2. The CDR3 has 16 residues. The germline CDR1 and CDR2 sequences are LNHNV and YYDKDF (reference sequence). J lost 5 bases, V lost 3 bases, and 13 bases had no gene match. The CDR3 loop reads CATSSSPGGGGNEQYF. In nucleotides, the CDR3 is TGTGCCACCAGCAGCTCACCGGGGGGAGGCGGGAACGAGCAGTACTTC.

The V call is TRBV5-4, the J call TRBJ2-5, with 10 bases aligning to TRBD2. The last part of the DNA fits TRBJ2-7 better; the J call may be wrong. The germline V gene has CDR1 SGHNT and CDR2 YYREEE (reference sequence). This CDR3 has 15 amino acids. The CDR3 here is CASSLGSGRASEQYF. CDR3 nucleotide sequence: TGTGCCAGCAGCTTGGGCAGCGGGAGGGCCTCCGAGCAGTACTTC.

V is TRBV6-1 and J is TRBJ2-7; no clear D. Per germline, CDR1 MNHNS and CDR2 SASEGT. This CDR3 contains 14 residues. Between the trimmed V and J ends, which lost 3 bases and 3 bases, there was a span of 12 bases. The CDR3 region is CASSDNSLHYEQYF. CDR3 nucleotides: TGTGCCAGCAGTGATAACAGCTTACACTACGAGCAGTACTTC.

The rearrangement uses TRBV18 and TRBJ2-2, with 8 bases that match TRBD2. Germline V CDR1 and CDR2: KGHSH, LQKENI. The CDR3 contains 16 residues. Trimming at V came to 4 bases and at J to 4 bases, leaving 8 bases not matched to a gene. DNA of the CDR3: TGTGCCAGCTCACTTGTAGCGGGAACACTCACCGGGGAGCTGTTTTTT. Its protein is CASSLVAGTLTGELFF.

This clone was detected once. The CDR3 region is CASSHSTEETQYF. In DNA, the CDR3 is TGTGCCAGCAGCCATTCCACCGAAGAGACCCAGTACTTC. The genes are TRBV27 and TRBJ2-5; D ambiguous. Trimming shortened V by 6 bases and J by 3 bases, and 11 bases separated the two germline ends. The CDR3 runs to 13 residues. The V gene's germline CDR1 is MNHEY and CDR2 SMNVEV (reference sequence).

This clone came up once. This chain links TRBV6-4 with TRBJ2-7; D may be TRBD1 or TRBD2 (5 bases each). From germline, CDR1 is MRHNA and CDR2 SNTAGT. The CDR3 is made up of 20 amino acids. V was clipped by 6 bases and J by 3 bases, with 33 bases between them. CDR3 sequence: CASSWARGQQRKGMVYEQYF. For the CDR3, the DNA is TGTGCCAGCAGCTGGGCGAGGGGCCAACAGCGAAAGGGCATGGTCTACGAGCAGTACTTC.

The chain uses TRBV16 and TRBJ1-1, with TRBD1 as a possible D gene (6 bases). Germline V gene sequence: CDR1 KGHSY, CDR2 FQNENV. The CDR3 runs 17 residues. V was trimmed by 0 bases and J by 8 bases, leaving 22 bases between them. The CDR3 sequence: CASSQSSAGSTRGEAFF. The CDR3 coding sequence is TGTGCCAGCAGCCAATCCTCGGCAGGTTCGACTAGGGGGGAAGCTTTCTTT.

With respect to this clone: Mismatch with germline at one junction end may stem from a read error. This chain uses TRBV5-6 with TRBJ1-6, with D perhaps matching TRBD1 (5 bases). Germline-derived CDR1 and CDR2 are SGHDT and YYEEEE. There are 14 residues in the CDR3. This CDR3 reads CASSFGDWRQGGNW. DNA for the CDR3: TGTGCCAGCAGCTTTGGAGATTGGCGGCAGGGCGGTAATTGG.

CDR3 protein: CASSADRANSPLHF. DNA for the CDR3: TGTGCCAGCAGTGCCGACAGGGCCAATTCACCCCTCCACTTT. The rearrangement links TRBV6-6 to TRBJ1-6, with 7 nucleotides matching TRBD1. Germline V gene data show CDR1 as MNHNY and CDR2 as SVGAGI (reference sequence). The CDR3 has 14 amino acids. After removal of 5 bases from V and 7 bases from J, the junction contained 5 bases not matched to a gene.

This chain uses TRBV18 with TRBJ2-7, with D perhaps TRBD1 (6 bases). In germline, CDR1 is KGHSH, CDR2 LQKENI. The CDR3 runs 11 residues. Trimming pared 8 bases from V and 6 bases from J, leaving 11 bases between. The CDR3 bases are TGTGCCAGCAGCCTAGGGGGCGAGCAGTACTTC. Its translation is CASSLGGEQYF.

The rearrangement uses TRBV11-2 and TRBJ2-1, with D possibly TRBD1 on 5 matching bases. The CDR3 consists of 14 residues. The germline V gene encodes CDR1 SGHAT and CDR2 FQNNGV. With 1 base removed from V and 8 bases from J, the gap between germline ends came to 12 bases. Written as DNA, the CDR3 is TGTGCCAGCAGCTTAGCTCCAGGGCGTGATGAGCAGTTCTTC. Residues: CASSLAPGRDEQFF. Together with reference TRBV11-2 and TRBJ2-1, the CDR3 gives the full variable domain: EAGVAQSPRYKIIEKRQSVAFWCNPISGHATLYWYQQILGQGPKLLIQFQNNGVVDDSQLPKDRFSAERLKGVDSTLKIQPAKLEDSAVYLCASSLAPGRDEQFFGPGTRLTVL.